This TCR beta chain appears in the sequencing data of a study of blood T cell repertoires in COVID-19. About the research overall: The study drew acute and convalescent COVID-19 samples from the United States, Italy and Spain. PBMCs, B-cell-depleted T cells, or T cells were the source of the cDNA or gDNA that made up the material.

In the source study's methods: Estimation of nucleated cell counts was performed using reference gene primer amplification. Data came from immunoSEQ multiplex PCR; TCRdb stores just in-frame clones and leaves some out. V and J calls plus clone size are reproduced from that table; the DNA served to infer D and trimming. The table lists some 150,000 clones, 80% to 85% of them singletons, with around 7.8% in the top ten. Germline CDR1 MNHEY, CDR2 SVGAGI. Germline trimming cut 6 bases from V and 7 bases from J; bases unmatched to any gene: 9. The CDR3 covers 15 residues. The chain uses TRBV6-5 and TRBJ1-6; 7 bases map to TRBD1. The sequencing input was peripheral blood. This TCR came from a human donor in a cohort sampled during active COVID-19. The chain's CDR3 is CASSSEDRENSPLHF. The CDR3, as DNA: TGTGCCAGCAGCTCGGAAGACAGGGAAAATTCACCCCTCCACTTT.